These 9 T cell receptor beta chains were all obtained from the same sample, sequenced in a study of T cell repertoires in cytomegalovirus infection. TCRdb redid the calling of the reads with MiXCR, one entry per CDR3 protein. The sample has approximately 500,000 distinct CDR3 sequences; more than 15% are singletons. The material sequenced was CD8+ T cells from PBMCs. Receptor source: a human donor in good health (CMV status not recorded). Some clones in this sample may be carry-over from other donors' samples.

This clonotype has at least ten counts. The rearrangement links TRBV29-1 to TRBJ2-1; a weak D match, TRBD2 (6 bases). V lost 3 bases, J lost 2 bases, and 17 bases lay in between. This CDR3 comprises 16 residues. Germline V gene sequence: CDR1 SQVTM, CDR2 ANQGSEA. The DNA for the CDR3 is TGCAGCGTTGAGGGGGTTGACGGGAGCCCCTACAATGAGCAGTTCTTC. It yields the protein CSVEGVDGSPYNEQFF.

CDR3 nucleotides: TGTGCCAGCAGCCCGACAGGGAATTACGGTGAGCAGTTCTTC. Translated: CASSPTGNYGEQFF. The chain joins TRBV14 to TRBJ2-1; 7 bases are a match to TRBD1. This CDR3 region has 14 residues. CDR1 SGHDN and CDR2 FVKESK come from the germline V gene. The V gene end was trimmed by 4 bases and the J gene end by 9 bases; junction bases not matched to a gene: 9.

J is TRBJ2-1 and V is TRBV19; D perhaps matches TRBD2 (6 bases). The CDR3 covers 17 residues. V was clipped by 4 bases and J by 3 bases, with 19 bases between them. CDR1 is LNHDA, CDR2 SQIVND, per germline (reference sequence). CDR3 loop: CASSNPAIPDYYNEQFF. CDR3 in DNA: TGTGCCAGTAGTAACCCAGCCATACCGGACTACTACAATGAGCAGTTCTTC. Supplemented by reference TRBV19 and TRBJ2-1, the full variable domain reads DGGITQSPKYLFRKEGQNVTLSCEQNLNHDAMYWYRQDPGQGLRLIYYSQIVNDFQKGDIAEGYSVSREKKESFPLTVTSAQKNPTAFYLCASSNPAIPDYYNEQFFGPGTRLTVL.

This clonotype was seen only a few times. V gene TRBV28 combines with J gene TRBJ1-5; weak D call: TRBD1 (5 bases). This CDR3 region has 15 residues. Germline V CDR1 and CDR2: MDHEN, SYDVKM. Trimming took 3 bases from V and 7 from J, leaving 16 bases between them. The CDR3 reads CASSFGQGFRQPQHF. CDR3 bases: TGTGCCAGCAGTTTCGGGCAGGGTTTTAGGCAGCCCCAGCATTTT. Supplemented by reference TRBV28 and TRBJ1-5, the full variable domain reads DVKVTQSSRYLVKRTGEKVFLECVQDMDHENMFWYRQDPGLGLRLIYFSYDVKMKEKGDIPEGYSVSREKKERFSLILESASTNQTSMYLCASSFGQGFRQPQHFGDGTRLSIL.

This clonotype was counted only a few times. The genes are TRBV27 and TRBJ2-7, with 8 bases aligning to TRBD2. Trimming removed 5 bases from V and 2 bases from J; junction bases left unmatched: 11. The CDR3 contains 16 residues. Germline-derived CDR1 and CDR2 are MNHEY and SMNVEV (reference sequence). The CDR3, as DNA: TGTGCCAGCAGTCCCCGGCGGGAGGATTGGACCTACGAGCAGTACTTC. The encoded protein is CASSPRREDWTYEQYF.

About this clonotype itself: Relative to the germline gene, one junction end is altered; a read error may explain this. The rearrangement links TRBV4-2 to TRBJ1-5; 7 bases map to TRBD1. Looked up from germline, CDR1 is LGHNA and CDR2 is YNFKEQ. The CDR3 consists of 17 residues. The CDR3 region has the DNA TGTGCCAACAGCCCCGACAGGGTTTATAGTGGCAATCAGCCCCAGCATTTT. Residues: CANSPDRVYSGNQPQHF.

This clonotype was recorded at least ten times. This chain joins TRBV11-2 and TRBJ2-1; D uncertain. The ends were cut back, 3 bases at V and 3 bases at J, with 9 bases in the middle. The CDR3 runs 14 residues. CDR1 SGHAT and CDR2 FQNNGV come from the germline V gene. The DNA of the CDR3 is TGTGCCAGCAGCTTTCGTCCGAACTACAATGAGCAGTTCTTC. It translates to CASSFRPNYNEQFF.

The table lists this clonotype with many counts. CDR3 amino acids: CASSQEKIGDRSYFNTEAFF. As DNA, the CDR3 is TGTGCCAGCAGCCAAGAAAAAATTGGGGACAGGAGCTATTTTAACACTGAAGCTTTCTTT. J is TRBJ1-1 and V is TRBV4-2; TRBD1 matches 8 bases. The CDR3 is made up of 20 amino acids. After removal of 0 bases from V and 2 bases from J, the junction contained 17 bases not matched to a gene. In germline, CDR1 is LGHNA, CDR2 YNFKEQ.

The count of this clonotype is one. The CDR3 sequence: CASKRDPSNEQFF. CDR3 DNA sequence: TGTGCCAGCAAAAGGGACCCATCGAATGAGCAGTTCTTC. The chain combines TRBV4-2 with TRBJ2-1; tentatively, D is TRBD1 or TRBD2 (5 bases each). V was pared by 7 bases and J by 7 bases, with 14 bases between. Looked up from germline, CDR1 is LGHNA and CDR2 is YNFKEQ. The CDR3 loop spans 13 amino acids.